This T cell receptor beta chain was recovered during a study of shared clonotypes between healthy human individuals. Study in general: Two women and three men aged 18 to 49 made up the donors. General study findings and limits: Large sequencing depth failed to make sorted-subset sequencing complete, rarefaction showed. The four-donor shared clonotypes exceeded non-shared clonotypes in generation probability, with non-shared ones scoring lower.

V was pared by 2 bases and J by 5 bases, with 7 bases between. The CDR3 runs 13 residues. Germline CDR1 is SGHVS and CDR2 is FQNEAQ. In regard to this clone: What it recognizes is unknown.

Sequencing used immunoSEQ multiplex PCR; TCRdb keeps in-frame clones, though not all of them. The sample has about 1.5 million clones, around 98% seen once. CD4+ cells were split into CD45RA+ naive and CD45RA-negative memory subsets. The sequenced material came from naive CD4+ T cells sorted from blood. Subset indicated: CD45RA+ positively selected. The V and J genes are TRBV7-8 and TRBJ1-5; D remains ambiguous. The sequence was obtained from a man aged 25 to 40 in good health. CDR3 nucleotides: TGTGCCAGCAGCTTATTGAGGGATCAGCCCCAGCATTTT. Translation gives CASSLLRDQPQHF. Full variable domain (rest looked up from reference TRBV7-8 and TRBJ1-5): GAGVSQSPRYKVAKRGQDVALRCDPISGHVSLFWYQQALGQGPEFLTYFQNEAQLDKSGLPSDRFFAERPEGSVSTLKIQRTQQEDSAVYLCASSLLRDQPQHFGDGTRLSIL.